Presented here are 15 T cell receptor beta chains from one specimen sequenced in a study of CD8+ T cells in alopecia areata. Treatment described: oral pan-JAK inhibitor, 5-10 mg twice daily. The authors extracted RNA and reverse transcribed it into cDNA as the sequencing template. Sequencing used immunoSEQ multiplex PCR; TCRdb keeps in-frame clones, though not all of them. The sample records roughly 120,000 clones, 50% to 75% being singletons. The sample in question was CD8+ T cells sorted from blood, obtained at week 4, from a patient treated with tofacitinib. These receptors were obtained from a human donor with alopecia areata.

This clone was found a few times. The chain links TRBV28 to TRBJ2-5, with TRBD2 matching over 7 bases. V shed 5 bases, J shed 0 bases, and the junction held 9 bases outside the gene matches. This CDR3 comprises 16 residues. Germline V CDR1 and CDR2: MDHEN, SYDVKM. The CDR3 coding sequence is TGTGCCAGCAGTCCAGGAAGCGGGGACCACCAAGAGACCCAGTACTTC. This encodes CASSPGSGDHQETQYF.

This sequence joins TRBV29-1 and TRBJ1-1, with D unresolved. The CDR3 consists of 13 residues. V was trimmed by 7 bases and J by 4 bases, leaving 16 bases between them. Germline CDR1 SQVTM, CDR2 ANQGSEA. CDR3 in DNA: TGCAGCGCCCTGGACGGCGGTACCACTGAAGCTTTCTTT. It codes for CSALDGGTTEAFF.

The chain combines TRBV29-1 with TRBJ2-1; D is possibly TRBD2 (6 bases). This CDR3 is built from 12 residues. The V end lost 3 bases, the J end lost 10 bases, and 13 bases lay between the germline ends. The germline V gene encodes CDR1 SQVTM and CDR2 ANQGSEA. This chain's CDR3 is CSVEKREAEQFF. CDR3 in DNA: TGCAGCGTTGAGAAAAGGGAGGCGGAGCAGTTCTTC.

In its sample, this clone was seen a few times. This chain's CDR3 is CASTLVGERNQPQHF. The DNA of the CDR3 is TGTGCCAGCACCCTAGTGGGAGAGCGCAATCAGCCCCAGCATTTT. The genes are TRBV28 and TRBJ1-5; no firm D call. Germline V CDR1 and CDR2: MDHEN, SYDVKM. This CDR3 region has 15 residues. The V end was cut by 7 bases, the J end by 2 bases, with 15 bases between.

The V call is TRBV7-9, the J call TRBJ2-5; D gene ambiguous. This CDR3 spans 14 amino acids. Deletions cut 2 bases from V and 1 base from J, with 8 bases between. The germline gives CDR1 SEHNR, CDR2 FQNEAQ (reference sequence). CDR3 nucleotides: TGTGCCAGCAGCTTAAAAGCACCCCAAGAGACCCAGTACTTC. Amino acid sequence: CASSLKAPQETQYF.

The CDR3 sequence: CASSDQGEVFGANVLTF. The CDR3 nucleotides are TGTGCCAGCAGTGACCAGGGGGAGGTATTCGGGGCCAACGTCCTGACTTTC. The chain joins TRBV2 to TRBJ2-6; TRBD1 is a possible D gene (7 bases). From germline, CDR1 is SNHLY and CDR2 FYNNEI. This CDR3 is built from 17 residues. Between the trimmed V and J ends, which lost 3 bases and 4 bases, there was a span of 16 bases.

This sequence joins TRBV4-1 and TRBJ2-7; 9 nucleotides agree with TRBD1. J was trimmed by 2 bases and V by 4 bases; bases with no gene match: 6. Germline CDR1 reads MGHRA; CDR2 reads YSYEKL. The CDR3 totals 15 residues. The CDR3 reads CASSPDRGLTYEQYF. The CDR3 region has the DNA TGCGCCAGCAGCCCGGACAGGGGTCTAACCTACGAGCAGTACTTC.

The gene calls are TRBV15 and TRBJ1-2; no definite D call. The CDR3 runs 13 residues. Trimming took 3 bases from V and 2 from J, leaving 7 bases between them. From germline, CDR1 is LNHNV and CDR2 YYDKDF (reference sequence). The CDR3 spells CATSSPGNYGYTF. Here the CDR3 DNA reads TGTGCCACCAGCAGTCCCGGAAACTATGGCTACACCTTC.

The rearrangement uses TRBV29-1 and TRBJ2-7, with 9 bases aligning to TRBD2. Trimming removed 4 bases from V and 2 bases from J; junction bases left unmatched: 12. CDR3 length equals 16 residues. Germline V lookup: CDR1 SQVTM, CDR2 ANQGSEA. CDR3 sequence: CSVVGVAGVPTYEQYF. CDR3 bases: TGCAGCGTTGTTGGGGTAGCGGGGGTCCCAACCTACGAGCAGTACTTC.

The sample holds a few counts of this clone. The gene calls are TRBV29-1 and TRBJ1-2; the D is unclear. The CDR3 is 10 amino acids. CDR1 is SQVTM, CDR2 ANQGSEA, per germline. V lost 6 bases, J lost 3 bases, and 5 bases lay in between. Written as DNA, the CDR3 is TGCAGCGTCGAACACTATGGCTACACCTTC. It yields the protein CSVEHYGYTF.

V gene TRBV27 combines with J gene TRBJ2-7; 7 nucleotides agree with TRBD1. CDR3 size: 12 residues. With V trimmed by 3 bases and J by 5 bases, 1 base remained unmatched. The germline gives CDR1 MNHEY, CDR2 SMNVEV (reference sequence). CDR3: CASSFQGDEQYF. CDR3 DNA sequence: TGTGCCAGCAGTTTCCAGGGGGACGAGCAGTACTTC.

Regarding this clone: The same CDR3 arises from other DNA sequences in this sample as well. The chain couples TRBV29-1 to TRBJ2-5; 9 bases are shared with TRBD1. The ends lost 6 bases at V and 4 bases at J; junction bases unmatched: 6. Germline V gives CDR1 SQVTM, CDR2 ANQGSEA. This CDR3 has 13 residues. The CDR3 DNA is TGCAGCGTCCCGGGACAGGGTGGAGAGACCCAGTACTTC. It translates to CSVPGQGGETQYF.

This clone has only a few counts. The chain joins TRBV7-9 to TRBJ1-4; D is unresolved. With 5 bases removed from V and 8 bases from J, the gap between germline ends came to 18 bases. This CDR3 is 15 amino acids long. CDR1 SEHNR and CDR2 FQNEAQ come from the germline V gene (reference sequence). The CDR3 here is CASSRPGRVVEKLFF. The CDR3 nucleotides read TGTGCCAGCAGCAGACCCGGGAGAGTCGTCGAAAAACTGTTTTTT.

The genes are TRBV5-1 and TRBJ2-1; D perhaps matches TRBD1 (6 bases). Trimming removed 4 bases from V and 6 bases from J, with 20 bases in between. This CDR3 contains 16 residues. Germline V CDR1 and CDR2: SGHRS, YFSETQ. The CDR3 sequence: CASSPRQDLGINEQFF. The CDR3 DNA reads TGCGCCAGCAGCCCCCGACAGGACCTCGGGATCAATGAGCAGTTCTTC.

This chain's CDR3 is CASSHGSGGLYNEQFF. In nucleotides, the CDR3 is TGCGCCAGCAGCCACGGGAGCGGGGGATTATACAATGAGCAGTTCTTC. The chain recombines TRBV5-1 with TRBJ2-1, with 8 bases that match TRBD2. Trimming cost V 4 bases and J 4 bases; bases outside gene matches: 10. The CDR3 contains 16 residues. Germline lookup yields CDR1 SGHRS and CDR2 YFSETQ. The entire variable domain, with the rest obtained from reference TRBV5-1 and TRBJ2-1, is as follows: KAGVTQTPRYLIKTRGQQVTLSCSPISGHRSVSWYQQTPGQGLQFLFEYFSETQRNKGNFPGRFSGRQFSNSRSEMNVSTLELGDSALYLCASSHGSGGLYNEQFFGPGTRLTVL.